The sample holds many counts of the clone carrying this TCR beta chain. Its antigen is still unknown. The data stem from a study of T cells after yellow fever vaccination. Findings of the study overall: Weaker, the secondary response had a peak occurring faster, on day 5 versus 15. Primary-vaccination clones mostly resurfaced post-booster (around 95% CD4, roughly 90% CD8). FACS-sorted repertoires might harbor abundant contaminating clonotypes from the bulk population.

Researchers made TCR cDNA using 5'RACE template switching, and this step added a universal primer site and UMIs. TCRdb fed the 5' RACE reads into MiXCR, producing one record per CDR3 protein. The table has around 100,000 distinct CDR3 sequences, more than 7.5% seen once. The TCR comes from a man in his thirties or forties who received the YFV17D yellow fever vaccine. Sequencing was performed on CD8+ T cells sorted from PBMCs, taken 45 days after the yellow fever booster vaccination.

The CDR3 here is CASSYSGDEEQFF. In DNA, the CDR3 is TGTGCCAGCAGTTATTCCGGGGACGAGGAGCAGTTCTTC. The V and J genes are TRBV6-5 and TRBJ2-1, with D tentatively TRBD1 or TRBD2 (5 bases each). Germline V gives CDR1 MNHEY, CDR2 SVGAGI. The CDR3 has 13 residues. The ends were cut back, 3 bases at V and 10 bases at J, with 13 bases in the middle.